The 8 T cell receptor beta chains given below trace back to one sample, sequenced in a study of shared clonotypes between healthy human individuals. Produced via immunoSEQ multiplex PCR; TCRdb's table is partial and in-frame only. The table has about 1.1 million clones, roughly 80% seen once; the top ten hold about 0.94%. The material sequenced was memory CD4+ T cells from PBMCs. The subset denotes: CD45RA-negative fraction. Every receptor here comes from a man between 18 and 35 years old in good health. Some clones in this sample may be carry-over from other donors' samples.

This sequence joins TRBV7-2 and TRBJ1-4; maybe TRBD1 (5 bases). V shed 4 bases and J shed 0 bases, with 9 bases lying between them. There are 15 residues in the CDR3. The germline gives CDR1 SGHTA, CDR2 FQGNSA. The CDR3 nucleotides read TGTGCCAGCAGCTCACGACAGCCAACTAATGAAAAACTGTTTTTT. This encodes CASSSRQPTNEKLFF.

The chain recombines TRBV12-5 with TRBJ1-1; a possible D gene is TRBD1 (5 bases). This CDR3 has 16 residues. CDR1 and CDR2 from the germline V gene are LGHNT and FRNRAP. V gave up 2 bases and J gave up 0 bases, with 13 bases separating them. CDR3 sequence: CASGLKGPMLNTEAFF. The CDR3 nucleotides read TGTGCTAGTGGTTTGAAGGGGCCGATGCTGAACACTGAAGCTTTCTTT.

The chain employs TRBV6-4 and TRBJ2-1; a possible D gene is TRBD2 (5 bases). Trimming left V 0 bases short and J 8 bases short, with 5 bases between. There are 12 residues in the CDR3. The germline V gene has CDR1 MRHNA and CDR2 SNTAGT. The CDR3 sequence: CASSDSRDEQFF. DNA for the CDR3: TGTGCCAGCAGTGACTCGAGGGATGAGCAGTTCTTC.

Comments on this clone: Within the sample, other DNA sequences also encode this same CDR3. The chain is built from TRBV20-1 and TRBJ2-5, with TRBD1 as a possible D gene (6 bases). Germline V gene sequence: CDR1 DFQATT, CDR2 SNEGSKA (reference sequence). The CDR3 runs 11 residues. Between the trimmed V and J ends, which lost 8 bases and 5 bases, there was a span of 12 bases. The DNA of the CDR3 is TGCAGTACAGGGTTGGGGGAGACCCAGTACTTC. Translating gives CSTGLGETQYF.

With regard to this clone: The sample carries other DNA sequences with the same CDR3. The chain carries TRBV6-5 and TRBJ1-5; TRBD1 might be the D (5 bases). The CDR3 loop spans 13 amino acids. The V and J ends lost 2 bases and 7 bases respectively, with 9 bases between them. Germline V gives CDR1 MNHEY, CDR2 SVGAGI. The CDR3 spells CASSYGGGQPQHF. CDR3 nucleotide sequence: TGTGCCAGCAGTTACGGTGGGGGGCAGCCCCAGCATTTT.

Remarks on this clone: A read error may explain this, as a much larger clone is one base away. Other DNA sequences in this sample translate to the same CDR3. CDR3 protein: CASSLTWAGELFF. CDR3 sequence (DNA): TGTGCCAGCAGCTTAACGTGGGCCGGGGAGCTGTTTTTC. The chain employs TRBV5-6 and TRBJ2-2; a weak D match, TRBD2 (5 bases). Germline V lookup: CDR1 SGHDT, CDR2 YYEEEE. CDR3 length equals 13 residues.

CDR3 sequence reads: CASSLGPGVYQPQHF. In DNA form, the CDR3 reads TGTGCCAGCAGTTTAGGGCCGGGTGTCTATCAGCCCCAGCATTTT. V gene TRBV28 combines with J gene TRBJ1-5; D is unclear. Germline values: CDR1 MDHEN, CDR2 SYDVKM. CDR3 length: 15 residues. Trimming removed 2 bases from V and 5 bases from J, with 13 bases in between.

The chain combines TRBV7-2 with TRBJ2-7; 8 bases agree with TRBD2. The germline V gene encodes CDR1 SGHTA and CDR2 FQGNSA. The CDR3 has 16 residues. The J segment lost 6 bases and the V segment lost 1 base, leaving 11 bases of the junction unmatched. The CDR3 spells CASSLVSSGPAVEQYF. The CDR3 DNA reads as TGTGCCAGCAGCTTAGTGTCTAGCGGGCCCGCGGTCGAGCAGTACTTC. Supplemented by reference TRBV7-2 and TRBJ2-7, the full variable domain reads GAGVSQSPSNKVTEKGKDVELRCDPISGHTALYWYRQSLGQGLEFLIYFQGNSAPDKSGLPSDRFSAERTGGSVSTLTIQRTQQEDSAVYLCASSLVSSGPAVEQYFGPGTRLTVT.